Included here is one T cell receptor beta chain sequence, with context. Its matching antigen is unknown. Among the 110 or so subjects of the validation cohort, separate from the roughly 670-subject first cohort, were the donors. Data came from immunoSEQ multiplex PCR; TCRdb stores just in-frame clones and leaves some out. This sample has about 130,000 clones, with approximately 95% found just once. This sample was included in a study of cytomegalovirus exposure and HLA in healthy donors. General observations from the study: High sensitivity and specificity were reportedly achieved when the classifier diagnosed cytomegalovirus status. Rarity marked most TCR sequences, yet some public TCRs occurred in many donors. Overall, about 160 TCR beta chains were annotated as cytomegalovirus-associated.

The receptor was isolated from a man aged 18 to 30 in good health and CMV-seronegative. Sequencing was performed on PBMCs.

CDR3 DNA sequence: TGTGCCAGCTCGAAGGACAGGCCAAACACTGAAGCTTTCTTT. Amino acids: CASSKDRPNTEAFF. The chain has TRBV19 and TRBJ1-1; 7 nucleotides match TRBD1. The V segment lost 9 bases and the J segment 2 bases; nucleotides outside the gene matches: 9. Germline assignment: CDR1 LNHDA and CDR2 SQIVND (reference sequence). The CDR3 has 14 amino acids.